Below are 22 T cell receptor beta chains sequenced from a single sample in a study of HIV-infected patients and healthy controls. cDNA was made from 500 ng RNA using alpha and beta constant primers. Alpha and beta chain libraries were made separately by chain-specific third strand synthesis with multiplexing indices. TCRdb called the 5' RACE reads again in MiXCR, with one record for every CDR3 protein. The profile shows some 13,000 distinct CDR3 sequences, under 13% of them singletons. Whole blood was used without fractionation, so all unsorted peripheral T cells were included. Sequenced material: blood. The receptors come from an adult in good health.

This clonotype was detected ten times or more. The rearrangement joins TRBV29-1 to TRBJ1-5, with 11 bases identical to TRBD1. J was trimmed by 7 bases and V by 4 bases; bases with no gene match: 9. The CDR3 spans 15 residues. CDR1 is SQVTM, CDR2 ANQGSEA, per germline. In DNA form, the CDR3 reads TGCAGCGTTGGAACCGGGACAGGGGGAGGACAGCCCCAGCATTTT. As protein: CSVGTGTGGGQPQHF.

There are a few counts of this clonotype. This chain joins TRBV7-8 and TRBJ2-3; D call uncertain. Germline V gene lookup returns CDR1 SGHVS and CDR2 FQNEAQ. V lost 3 bases to trimming and J lost 2 bases, with 6 bases between them. The CDR3 covers 13 residues. The CDR3 loop reads CASSLLITDTQYF. CDR3 bases: TGTGCCAGCAGCTTGCTGATCACAGATACGCAGTATTTT.

A few counts support this clonotype. The CDR3 region is CASSRIYRVSTEAFF. CDR3 nucleotides: TGCGCCAGCAGCCGCATATACAGGGTGTCGACTGAAGCTTTCTTT. V and J are TRBV4-1 and TRBJ1-1; tentatively, D is TRBD1 (6 bases). CDR3 length equals 15 residues. Trimming removed 4 bases from V and 5 bases from J, with 17 bases in between. Germline loops: CDR1 MGHRA, CDR2 YSYEKL.

This clonotype is medium-sized within its sample. This rearrangement joins TRBV7-9 to TRBJ1-1; tentatively, D is TRBD1 (5 bases). This CDR3 spans 15 amino acids. The germline V gene has CDR1 SEHNR and CDR2 FQNEAQ (reference sequence). Deletions cut 7 bases from V and 1 base from J, with 16 bases between. The CDR3 coding sequence is TGTGCCAGCACCACAGGTGGAGGGACGAACACTGAAGCTTTCTTT. This translates into CASTTGGGTNTEAFF.

This clonotype is termed medium-sized. The V gene is TRBV7-9, the J gene TRBJ1-1, with 7 positions matching TRBD1. This CDR3 comprises 15 residues. The V gene end was trimmed by 4 bases and the J gene end by 7 bases; junction bases not matched to a gene: 12. Germline values: CDR1 SEHNR, CDR2 FQNEAQ (reference sequence). CDR3 in amino acids: CASSSLRGHGDEAFF. The CDR3 DNA is TGTGCCAGCAGCTCGTTGAGGGGGCATGGAGATGAAGCTTTCTTT.

This clonotype qualifies as medium-sized (0.01 to 0.1%). V gene TRBV20-1 combines with J gene TRBJ2-1; 8 positions match TRBD2. After removal of 0 bases from V and 6 bases from J, the junction contained 4 bases not matched to a gene. Per the germline V gene, CDR1 is DFQATT and CDR2 is SNEGSKA (reference sequence). The CDR3 runs 14 residues. The CDR3 DNA follows: TGCAGTGCTAGAGATGAGCTAGCGGGCAATGAGCAGTTCTTC. Protein: CSARDELAGNEQFF.

In its sample, this clonotype is medium-sized. The J gene is TRBJ2-5, the V gene TRBV3-1; 13 positions agree with TRBD2. V shed 4 bases and J 5 bases; nucleotides not matched to a gene: 4. This CDR3 is built from 15 residues. Germline values: CDR1 LGHDT, CDR2 YNNKEL (reference sequence). CDR3 amino acids: CASSLGLAGRETQYF. In DNA form, the CDR3 reads TGTGCCAGCAGCCTGGGACTAGCGGGAAGGGAGACCCAGTACTTC.

This clonotype turned up a few times. The rearrangement uses TRBV7-2 and TRBJ2-5; D remains unclear. CDR1 SGHTA and CDR2 FQGNSA come from the germline V gene. V was trimmed by 3 bases and J by 5 bases, leaving 13 bases between them. The CDR3 is made up of 14 amino acids. CDR3 bases: TGTGCCAGCAGCTTGGACCCTAAATGGGAGACCCAGTACTTC. Amino acids: CASSLDPKWETQYF. Full variable domain (remainder filled in from reference TRBV7-2 and TRBJ2-5): GAGVSQSPSNKVTEKGKDVELRCDPISGHTALYWYRQSLGQGLEFLIYFQGNSAPDKSGLPSDRFSAERTGGSVSTLTIQRTQQEDSAVYLCASSLDPKWETQYFGPGTRLLVL.

By share of the sample, this clonotype is medium-sized. This chain joins TRBV29-1 and TRBJ2-7; possible D gene TRBD2, 7 bases. From germline, CDR1 is SQVTM and CDR2 ANQGSEA. V lost 4 bases, J lost 6 bases, and 13 bases lay in between. CDR3 length equals 12 residues. CDR3 in DNA: TGCAGCGTTGCTGCGGGGGCGTCCGAGCAGTACTTC. Protein sequence: CSVAAGASEQYF.

This clonotype was counted a few times. The rearrangement joins TRBV7-8 to TRBJ2-1; possibly TRBD2 for D (5 bases). CDR3 length: 16 amino acids. The V gene's germline CDR1 is SGHVS and CDR2 FQNEAQ. Trimming pared 4 bases from V and 2 bases from J, leaving 15 bases between. CDR3 sequence (DNA): TGTGCCAGCAGCTCCTTCGTAGGAGGTACCTACAATGAGCAGTTCTTC. It codes for CASSSFVGGTYNEQFF.

This clonotype was seen many times. The chain uses TRBV27 and TRBJ1-3, with D possibly matching TRBD1 (5 bases). CDR3 size: 14 residues. Germline assignment: CDR1 MNHEY and CDR2 SMNVEV (reference sequence). Trimming pared 6 bases from V and 3 bases from J, leaving 12 bases between. The CDR3 loop reads CASSLNGGGNTIYF. The CDR3 coding sequence is TGTGCCAGCAGCTTAAACGGGGGTGGAAACACCATATATTTT.

This clonotype is labeled as medium-sized. This chain connects TRBV6-1 to TRBJ1-1; a weak D match, TRBD1 (5 bases). The CDR3 has 15 amino acids. Looked up from germline, CDR1 is MNHNS and CDR2 is SASEGT. V lost 5 bases and J lost 5, with 18 bases in between. The DNA for the CDR3 is TGTGCCAGCAGTTACGGGGACTTCTTGGGGACTGAAGCTTTCTTT. Translated: CASSYGDFLGTEAFF.

Ten or more counts support this clonotype. This sequence joins TRBV3-1 and TRBJ1-1; 7 bases are shared with TRBD1. The CDR3 loop spans 14 amino acids. Losses at the gene ends were 3 bases for V and 5 bases for J; bases not matched to a gene: 6. CDR1 and CDR2 from the germline V gene are LGHDT and YNNKEL (reference sequence). The CDR3 DNA is TGTGCCAGCAGCCAGCTACAGGGGAGAACTGAAGCTTTCTTT. Encoded protein: CASSQLQGRTEAFF.

This clonotype is categorized as medium-sized. This sequence joins TRBV12-3 or TRBV12-4 and TRBJ1-1; no firm D call. The CDR3 loop spans 13 amino acids. Trimming took off 3 bases at V and 1 base at J, with 6 bases between the two ends. The DNA of the CDR3 is TGTGCCAGCAGTTTTGCACAGAACACTGAAGCTTTCTTT. As protein: CASSFAQNTEAFF.

This clonotype has ten or more counts. The chain carries TRBV6-4 and TRBJ2-1; weak D call: TRBD1 (5 bases). The V and J ends lost 4 bases and 9 bases respectively, with 16 bases between them. CDR1 and CDR2 from the germline V gene are MRHNA and SNTAGT. The CDR3 contains 14 residues. CDR3: CASSVVGEVSEQFF. The CDR3 coding sequence is TGTGCCAGCAGTGTGGTAGGGGAAGTAAGTGAGCAGTTCTTC.

The chain is built from TRBV6-1 and TRBJ2-3; the D call may be TRBD1 or TRBD2 (5 bases each). With 5 bases removed from V and 0 bases from J, the gap between germline ends came to 12 bases. In germline, CDR1 is MNHNS, CDR2 SASEGT. The CDR3 extends over 15 amino acids. In nucleotides, the CDR3 is TGTGCCAGCAGTTTGGGGGTTTCTAGCACAGATACGCAGTATTTT. Protein: CASSLGVSSTDTQYF.

This clonotype was seen repeatedly, ten times or more. V and J are TRBV2 and TRBJ2-1, with 11 bases fitting TRBD1. The CDR3 covers 16 residues. Germline assignment: CDR1 SNHLY and CDR2 FYNNEI. V was clipped by 7 bases and J by 3 bases; unmatched bases: 8. This chain's CDR3 is CASNTPGQGVYNEQFF. The CDR3 DNA follows: TGTGCCAGCAATACCCCGGGACAGGGGGTCTACAATGAGCAGTTCTTC.

This clonotype was detected many times. The rearrangement uses TRBV5-5 and TRBJ2-5; weak D call: TRBD1 (6 bases). With 4 bases removed from V and 4 bases from J, the gap between germline ends came to 20 bases. The CDR3 covers 16 residues. The V gene's germline CDR1 is SGHKS and CDR2 YYEKEE (reference sequence). The CDR3 coding sequence is TGTGCCAGCAGCATCGGACCGAGGGGGAACGGAGAGACCCAGTACTTC. Its translation: CASSIGPRGNGETQYF.

In its sample, this clonotype is medium-sized. This sequence joins TRBV15 and TRBJ1-1; 7 nucleotides align to TRBD1. Germline V gene lookup returns CDR1 LNHNV and CDR2 YYDKDF (reference sequence). Trimming removed 4 bases from V and 4 bases from J; junction bases left unmatched: 3. The CDR3 is made up of 13 amino acids. The CDR3 loop reads CATSTDRATEAFF. Written as DNA, the CDR3 is TGTGCCACCAGCACTGACAGGGCCACTGAAGCTTTCTTT.

This clonotype was seen repeatedly, ten times or more. The genes are TRBV12-3 or TRBV12-4 and TRBJ1-5; D remains unclear. The CDR3 contains 14 residues. V was cut by 6 bases and J by 7 bases, with 16 bases left in between. DNA for the CDR3: TGTGCCAGCAGATCGGACCGGGGAGGCCAGCCCCAGCATTTT. Residues: CASRSDRGGQPQHF.

The table lists this clonotype with many counts. The V and J genes are TRBV27 and TRBJ2-1; D is undetermined. This CDR3 spans 12 amino acids. V was clipped by 5 bases and J by 5 bases, with 7 bases between them. Per the germline V gene, CDR1 is MNHEY and CDR2 is SMNVEV (reference sequence). The CDR3 is CASSGPHNEQFF. The CDR3 region has the DNA TGTGCCAGCAGTGGGCCGCACAATGAGCAGTTCTTC.

The chain links TRBV15 to TRBJ1-5; TRBD1 aligns across 9 bases. CDR3 length: 16 residues. V trimming: 5 bases; J trimming: 0 bases; junction bases outside the gene matches: 5. The germline V gene has CDR1 LNHNV and CDR2 YYDKDF (reference sequence). The CDR3 bases are TGTGCCACCAGCGCACACAGGGGGCTTAGCAATCAGCCCCAGCATTTT. Translating gives CATSAHRGLSNQPQHF. The whole variable domain, remainder taken from reference TRBV15 and TRBJ1-5, is DAMVIQNPRYQVTQFGKPVTLSCSQTLNHNVMYWYQQKSSQAPKLLFHYYDKDFNNEADTPDNFQSRRPNTSFCFLDIRSPGLGDTAMYLCATSAHRGLSNQPQHFGDGTRLSIL.